Following are 27 T cell receptor beta chains from one sample sequenced in a study of shared clonotypes between healthy human individuals. TCRdb's table, derived via immunoSEQ multiplex PCR, lists solely in-frame clones and lacks some. The sample lists around 2.1 million clones, approximately 95% seen once, with around 0.13% in the top ten. The sample taken for sequencing was naive CD4+ T cells sorted from blood. Subset of the sample: CD45RA+ positively selected. The receptors derive from a man aged 18 to 30 in good health.

The rearrangement links TRBV27 to TRBJ2-5; TRBD1 is a possible D gene (6 bases). V dropped 5 bases and J dropped 2 bases, with 12 bases sitting between them. The CDR3 is made up of 14 amino acids. Germline V lookup: CDR1 MNHEY, CDR2 SMNVEV (reference sequence). The CDR3 protein is CASSTRTAQETQYF. Written as DNA, the CDR3 is TGTGCCAGCAGTACGCGGACAGCTCAAGAGACCCAGTACTTC.

The chain's CDR3 is CASSQRRGQGLNEQFF. CDR3 bases: TGCGCCAGCAGCCAAAGGAGGGGACAGGGTCTAAATGAGCAGTTCTTC. V and J are TRBV4-1 and TRBJ2-1; 9 bases match TRBD1. The germline V gene has CDR1 MGHRA and CDR2 YSYEKL. The CDR3 sequence is 16 residues long. The ends lost 2 bases at V and 7 bases at J; junction bases unmatched: 9.

V usage is TRBV9 and J usage is TRBJ1-2, with D uncertain. The CDR3 loop spans 13 amino acids. Germline values: CDR1 SGDLS, CDR2 YYNGEE. The V gene lost 4 bases and the J gene lost 4 bases, with 11 bases spanning the gap. CDR3 sequence reads: CASSPRTSYGYTF. CDR3 in DNA: TGTGCCAGCAGCCCGCGCACATCCTATGGCTACACCTTC.

The rearrangement links TRBV2 to TRBJ1-1; D is perhaps TRBD1 (6 bases). The CDR3 is 12 amino acids. CDR1 is SNHLY and CDR2 is FYNNEI in the germline V gene. Trimming shortened V by 8 bases and J by 6 bases, and 13 bases separated the two germline ends. The CDR3 here is CASLGAGPEAFF. The DNA for the CDR3 is TGTGCCAGCCTGGGGGCGGGGCCTGAAGCTTTCTTT.

This clone was found once. The V call is TRBV4-3, the J call TRBJ1-1; no definite D call. The germline gives CDR1 LGHNA, CDR2 YSLEER. The CDR3 totals 15 residues. The V end was cut by 0 bases, the J end by 0 bases, with 8 bases between. Written as DNA, the CDR3 is TGCGCCAGCAGCCAAGATTACGCAGTGAACACTGAAGCTTTCTTT. Amino acids: CASSQDYAVNTEAFF.

The chain recombines TRBV27 with TRBJ2-7; no definite D call. CDR1 MNHEY and CDR2 SMNVEV come from the germline V gene (reference sequence). Trimming took off 4 bases at V and 2 bases at J, with 21 bases between the two ends. The length of the CDR3 is 17 residues. CDR3 nucleotide sequence: TGTGCCAGCAGTTCTTTCCGACCCGTACTTCAACCCTACGAGCAGTACTTC. Translated: CASSSFRPVLQPYEQYF.

The chain carries TRBV19 and TRBJ1-1, with 7 bases that match TRBD1. The CDR3 is 15 residues long. V lost 3 bases and J lost 10; bases outside the gene matches: 14. Germline V gene lookup returns CDR1 LNHDA and CDR2 SQIVND (reference sequence). CDR3 region: CASSIGDSLTRGAFF. CDR3 bases: TGTGCCAGTAGTATCGGGGACAGCCTTACCCGGGGAGCTTTCTTT.

This sequence joins TRBV28 and TRBJ1-2; 9 bases line up with TRBD1. This CDR3 spans 15 amino acids. Trimming at V came to 6 bases and at J to 10 bases, leaving 15 bases not matched to a gene. CDR1 MDHEN and CDR2 SYDVKM come from the germline V gene. This CDR3 is CASRRPGTGLLFYTF. In DNA, the CDR3 is TGTGCCAGCAGACGTCCCGGGACAGGGCTACTATTCTACACCTTC.

The genes are TRBV7-2 and TRBJ1-2; D is ambiguous. The CDR3 has 14 residues. Between the trimmed V and J ends, which lost 1 base and 2 bases, there was a span of 8 bases. Per germline, CDR1 SGHTA and CDR2 FQGNSA. Here the CDR3 reads CASSLGGRNYGYTF. The CDR3 DNA reads as TGTGCCAGCAGCTTAGGCGGGAGAAACTATGGCTACACCTTC.

The chain links TRBV29-1 to TRBJ1-2; D is undetermined. Trimming took off 0 bases at V and 4 bases at J, with 0 bases between the two ends. CDR3 length equals 10 residues. Germline V gives CDR1 SQVTM, CDR2 ANQGSEA. CDR3 nucleotides: TGCAGCGTTGAAGACTATGGCTACACCTTC. It is translated as CSVEDYGYTF.

The gene calls are TRBV5-1 and TRBJ2-1; 8 bases agree with TRBD1. The trim removed 0 bases at V and 9 bases at J, leaving 8 bases unmatched. The length of the CDR3 is 15 residues. CDR1 is SGHRS, CDR2 YFSETQ, per germline. CDR3 bases: TGCGCCAGCAGCTTGGCGCCTATCGACAGGGGTGAGCAGTTCTTC. Residues: CASSLAPIDRGEQFF.

The chain uses TRBV6-5 and TRBJ2-1; D ambiguous. Germline CDR1 MNHEY, CDR2 SVGAGI. The V end was cut by 5 bases, the J end by 9 bases, with 11 bases between. The CDR3 is 12 residues long. CDR3 in DNA: TGTGCCAGCAGTCGAAGACTCGGTGAGCAGTTCTTC. This encodes CASSRRLGEQFF.

This chain joins TRBV5-1 and TRBJ2-7, with D hard to call. The ends were cut back, 0 bases at V and 7 bases at J, with 11 bases in the middle. Looked up from germline, CDR1 is SGHRS and CDR2 is YFSETQ. This CDR3 contains 13 residues. The CDR3 sequence: CASSLDTFGEQYF. The CDR3 bases are TGCGCCAGCAGCTTGGACACCTTTGGGGAGCAGTACTTC.

J is TRBJ2-2 and V is TRBV9, with 8 nucleotides matching TRBD2. The CDR3 covers 16 residues. V dropped 3 bases and J dropped 6; count of bases not matched to a gene: 10. Germline CDR1 SGDLS, CDR2 YYNGEE. The CDR3 here is CASSAPRGGHAGELFF. CDR3 in DNA: TGTGCCAGCAGCGCCCCTCGGGGGGGGCACGCCGGGGAGCTGTTTTTT. The full variable domain, in which reference TRBV9 and TRBJ2-2 provide the parts outside the CDR3, is DSGVTQTPKHLITATGQRVTLRCSPRSGDLSVYWYQQSLDQGLQFLIQYYNGEERAKGNILERFSAQQFPDLHSELNLSSLELGDSALYFCASSAPRGGHAGELFFGEGSRLTVL.

CDR3 protein: CSVETGRQSYEQYF. CDR3 sequence (DNA): TGCAGCGTTGAAACAGGCAGACAAAGCTACGAGCAGTACTTC. The chain combines TRBV29-1 with TRBJ2-7; D is perhaps TRBD1 (5 bases). CDR3 length: 14 amino acids. Germline V gives CDR1 SQVTM, CDR2 ANQGSEA. V shed 2 bases and J shed 3 bases, with 14 bases lying between them.

CDR3 sequence reads: CASSPPGQGGYNEQFF. CDR3 DNA sequence: TGTGCCAGCAGTCCACCGGGACAGGGGGGTTACAATGAGCAGTTCTTC. This sequence joins TRBV28 and TRBJ2-1; 11 nucleotides match TRBD1. J gave up 4 bases and V 5 bases, and 7 bases lay outside the gene matches. The CDR3 sequence is 16 residues long. CDR1 is MDHEN, CDR2 SYDVKM, per germline.

About this clone: The same CDR3 arises from other DNA sequences in this sample as well. The V call is TRBV5-1, the J call TRBJ2-5; D gene ambiguous. The CDR3 totals 14 residues. Germline V gene lookup returns CDR1 SGHRS and CDR2 YFSETQ. V was shortened by 1 base and J by 2 bases, with 9 bases between the two germline ends. In DNA, the CDR3 is TGCGCCAGCAGCTTGCGCCAGTCACAAGAGACCCAGTACTTC. It is translated as CASSLRQSQETQYF.

This clone was seen more than once but under ten times. The chain has TRBV10-3 and TRBJ1-5; D perhaps matches TRBD1 (5 bases). V was pared by 4 bases and J by 8 bases, with 12 bases between. The CDR3 runs to 13 residues. CDR1 is ENHRY, CDR2 SYGVKD, per germline. CDR3 DNA: TGTGCCATCAGTGGGGACCCACGGGAGCCCCAGCATTTT. Encoded protein: CAISGDPREPQHF.

The chain has TRBV9 and TRBJ2-2; no clear D gene. V was shortened by 0 bases and J by 5 bases, with 17 bases between the two germline ends. This CDR3 is built from 17 residues. The germline V gene has CDR1 SGDLS and CDR2 YYNGEE. CDR3 DNA sequence: TGTGCCAGCAGCGTAGATGCCGTAGAAGAGAGGACCGGGGAGCTGTTTTTT. It is translated as CASSVDAVEERTGELFF.

V gene TRBV5-4 combines with J gene TRBJ2-3; 9 bases align to TRBD2. Germline V gene data show CDR1 as SGHNT and CDR2 as YYREEE (reference sequence). The CDR3 contains 18 residues. V shed 4 bases and J 6 bases; nucleotides not matched to a gene: 18. CDR3 residues: CASSPTRGGGGASDTQYF. The CDR3 nucleotides read TGTGCCAGCAGCCCCACCCGAGGGGGCGGGGGGGCCTCGGATACGCAGTATTTT.

The chain links TRBV5-1 to TRBJ1-1; TRBD1 might be the D (5 bases). This CDR3 is 19 amino acids long. Germline-derived CDR1 and CDR2 are SGHRS and YFSETQ. Trimming pared 4 bases from V and 3 bases from J, leaving 28 bases between. The CDR3 spells CASSPSLRAGMVWDTEAFF. The CDR3 DNA follows: TGCGCCAGCAGCCCCTCACTTCGAGCAGGGATGGTGTGGGACACTGAAGCTTTCTTT.

The sample holds a few counts of this clone. CDR3: CASSAQTGAYNSPLHF. CDR3 coding DNA: TGTGCCAGCAGCGCCCAGACGGGGGCCTATAATTCACCCCTCCACTTT. This chain links TRBV9 with TRBJ1-6; possibly TRBD1 for D (5 bases). The V gene's germline CDR1 is SGDLS and CDR2 YYNGEE. CDR3 length: 16 amino acids. V gave up 3 bases and J gave up 2 bases, with 12 bases separating them.

This clone was recorded a few times. The CDR3 loop is CASSPPEDTIYF. The CDR3 DNA is TGTGCCAGCTCACCACCTGAGGACACCATATATTTT. The rearrangement uses TRBV18 and TRBJ1-3; no reliable D call. V lost 0 bases, J lost 8 bases, and 5 bases lay in between. This CDR3 is 12 amino acids long. Germline V lookup: CDR1 KGHSH, CDR2 LQKENI.

The V call is TRBV2, the J call TRBJ1-6; D is perhaps TRBD1 (5 bases). V was cut by 5 bases and J by 18 bases, with 26 bases left in between. The CDR3 contains 15 residues. Germline values: CDR1 SNHLY, CDR2 FYNNEI. CDR3 DNA sequence: TGTGCCAGCAGTTATAACCGGGACGGGGTTGAGAGGGGCCACTTT. It specifies CASSYNRDGVERGHF.

The chain carries TRBV5-1 and TRBJ2-7; TRBD1 might be the D (5 bases). CDR3 length: 13 residues. The V gene lost 4 bases and the J gene lost 2 bases, with 10 bases spanning the gap. Looked up from germline, CDR1 is SGHRS and CDR2 is YFSETQ. The CDR3 here is CASSPTVAYEQYF. DNA for the CDR3: TGCGCCAGCAGCCCGACAGTAGCCTACGAGCAGTACTTC.

Comment on this clone: Other DNA sequences in the same sample also yield this CDR3. This chain joins TRBV27 and TRBJ2-7, with 11 bases identical to TRBD1. CDR3 size: 14 residues. Trimming cost V 6 bases and J 3 bases; bases outside gene matches: 4. CDR1 and CDR2 (germline): MNHEY, SMNVEV (reference sequence). DNA of the CDR3: TGTGCCAGCAGGCGGACAGGGGGCGGCTACGAGCAGTACTTC. This codes for CASRRTGGGYEQYF.

The chain uses TRBV10-1 and TRBJ2-5; D not resolved. The germline V gene encodes CDR1 WNHNN and CDR2 SYGVQD (reference sequence). CDR3 length: 13 residues. V dropped 4 bases and J dropped 2 bases, with 8 bases sitting between them. CDR3 loop: CASSAGRQETQYF. CDR3 bases: TGCGCCAGCAGTGCGGGCAGACAAGAGACCCAGTACTTC.